A selection of T cell receptor beta chains follows, all from one sample in a study of CD8 T cells in ankylosing spondylitis. TCRdb independently ran MiXCR on the 5' RACE reads; one entry per CDR3 protein. This sample yields fewer than 750,000 distinct CDR3 sequences, of which 15% to 20% are seen a single time; under 20% belongs to the top ten. What was sequenced was blood, either unsorted or a sorted T cell fraction (not recorded which). All receptors come from a male donor with ankylosing spondylitis. CDR3s include the opening cysteine and the closing phenylalanine or tryptophan. The order of the fields is D gene, J gene, V gene, clone size, CDR3 DNA, CDR3 protein. D genes are given only for firm matches. Size is stated for part of the rows, as once, few or many counts, or as a class when the clone is expanded.

NA,TRBJ2-3,TRBV5-6,NA,TGTGCCAGCAGCTTGGCCGGAATCCATTCAGATACGCAGTATTTT,CASSLAGIHSDTQYF
NA,TRBJ2-1,TRBV21-1,few,TGTGCCAGCAGCAAACCCGGGGGGGGTGAGCAGTTCTTC,CASSKPGGGEQFF
TRBD2,TRBJ2-1,TRBV4-2,many,TGTGCCAGCAGCCAGCTACTAGCGGGGGGAAACAATGAGCAGTTCTTC,CASSQLLAGGNNEQFF
NA,TRBJ1-1,TRBV20-1,NA,TGCAGTGCTAGAAGAAGGGTGGGCACTGAAGCTTTCTTT,CSARRRVGTEAFF
TRBD2,TRBJ2-7,TRBV6-2/TRBV6-3,few,TGTGCCAGTTCTAGCGGGAGTTCCCCCGAGCAGTACTTC,CASSSGSSPEQYF
NA,TRBJ2-1,TRBV20-1,many,TGCAGTGCTAGTTACAATGAGCAGTTCTTC,CSASYNEQFF
TRBD2,TRBJ2-4,TRBV19,NA,TGTGCCAGTAGTATGGGTGGGACTAGCCCCTACGGGGCCAAAAACATTCAGTACTTC,CASSMGGTSPYGAKNIQYF
TRBD2,TRBJ2-7,TRBV7-2,NA,TGTGCCAGCAGCTTAGGAGGGCGGGAGGGCTCCTACGAGCAGTACTTC,CASSLGGREGSYEQYF
NA,TRBJ1-1,TRBV2,few,TGTGCCAGGACGGTCTCAGGGGAGAACACTGAAGCTTTCTTT,CARTVSGENTEAFF
NA,TRBJ1-2,TRBV6-1,NA,TGTGCCAGCAGCCCCCCCGGGGCGGGGTATGGCTACACCTTC,CASSPPGAGYGYTF
TRBD1,TRBJ1-4,TRBV5-1,few,TGCGCCAGCAGCGAACGGACAGGGACAACTAATGAAAAACTGTTTTTT,CASSERTGTTNEKLFF
TRBD2,TRBJ2-2,TRBV12-3/TRBV12-4,NA,TGTGCCAGCAGTCCTACTAGCGGGAGAATCACCGGGGAGCTGTTTTTT,CASSPTSGRITGELFF
NA,TRBJ1-3,TRBV18,NA,TGTGCCAGCTCACTCGACGTGAGCTCTGGAAACACCATATATTTT,CASSLDVSSGNTIYF
TRBD2,TRBJ2-1,TRBV15,few,TGTGCCACCAGCGTAGGGAGCGGGAGTGACAATGAGCAGTTCTTC,CATSVGSGSDNEQFF
NA,TRBJ2-7,TRBV5-1,few,TGCGCCAGCAGCCCGGGACACAAAACCTACGAGCAGTACTTC,CASSPGHKTYEQYF
TRBD2,TRBJ2-1,TRBV11-1,few,TGTGCCAGCAGCTCCCCCGGGACTAGCGGGCTTACCCACAATGAGCAGTTCTTC,CASSSPGTSGLTHNEQFF
NA,TRBJ2-1,TRBV25-1,few,TGTGCCAGCAGTGAATACCCCCAGGGAGACTACAATGAGCAGTTCTTC,CASSEYPQGDYNEQFF
TRBD1,TRBJ1-6,TRBV10-3,few,TGTGCCATCAGAACCGGGACAGGGGGCCAGGAAAATTCACCCCTCCACTTT,CAIRTGTGGQENSPLHF
NA,TRBJ2-1,TRBV18,NA,TGTGCCAGCTCAAACCCGCCCCGGGCTTCCCTCGCCTACAATGAGCAGTTCTTC,CASSNPPRASLAYNEQFF
NA,TRBJ2-5,TRBV12-3/TRBV12-4,NA,TGTGCCAGCAGTTCGCGGGCCCCAACTAGGTACCAAGAGACCCAGTACTTC,CASSSRAPTRYQETQYF
NA,TRBJ2-1,TRBV9,NA,TGTGCCAGCAGCGTAGAGAACGGCGGCCCGGAGCAGTTCTTC,CASSVENGGPEQFF
TRBD2,TRBJ2-3,TRBV27,NA,TGTGCCAGCAGCTGGGGAGGGCAAGATACGCAGTATTTT,CASSWGGQDTQYF
NA,TRBJ1-1,TRBV25-1,NA,TGTGCCAGCAGTGAACGGGGGGGGGCCACTGAAGCTTTCTTT,CASSERGGATEAFF
TRBD2,TRBJ2-1,TRBV7-8,NA,TGTGCCAGCAGCTTACTAGCGGGAGCTCTCTCCTACAATGAGCAGTTCTTC,CASSLLAGALSYNEQFF
NA,TRBJ2-1,TRBV11-1,NA,TGTGCCAGCAGCTTAGGGGGGGGCTTAGGAAGCTCCTACAATGAGCAGTTCTTC,CASSLGGGLGSSYNEQFF
TRBD1,TRBJ2-7,TRBV12-3/TRBV12-4,NA,TGTGCCAGCAGTTTTGGGGGACAGCTGACCTACGAGCAGTACTTC,CASSFGGQLTYEQYF
TRBD1,TRBJ2-7,TRBV20-1,few,TGCAGTGCTCCCGGGACAGGGGGCTACGAGCAGTACTTC,CSAPGTGGYEQYF
NA,TRBJ1-1,TRBV12-3/TRBV12-4,many,TGTGCCAGCGGCCTCAGGGGCACTGAAGCTTTCTTT,CASGLRGTEAFF
NA,TRBJ2-7,TRBV27,few,TGTGCCAGCAGTTCACCCGAAAACCCCTACGAGCAGTACTTC,CASSSPENPYEQYF
TRBD2,TRBJ2-7,TRBV27,few,TGTGCCAGCAGTCTAATAGCGGGAGTGGCGGCCGAGCAGTACTTC,CASSLIAGVAAEQYF
NA,TRBJ1-5,TRBV5-6,few,TGTGCCAGCAGCTTGGGGATAATTAATCAGCCCCAGCATTTT,CASSLGIINQPQHF
TRBD1,TRBJ1-1,TRBV7-3,few,TGTGCCAGCAGCTTAACGTCGGGGACAGGGGCCCATGAAGCTTTCTTT,CASSLTSGTGAHEAFF
TRBD2,TRBJ2-5,TRBV20-1,few,TGCAGTGCCACGACTAGCGGGAGGCAAGAGACCCAGTACTTC,CSATTSGRQETQYF
TRBD1,TRBJ1-4,TRBV12-3/TRBV12-4,NA,TGTGCCAGCAGCTACAGGGGTGGTGAAAAACTGTTTTTT,CASSYRGGEKLFF
TRBD1,TRBJ1-1,TRBV5-1,many,TGCGCCAGCAGCTCTGACAGGGAAATGAACACTGAAGCTTTCTTT,CASSSDREMNTEAFF
NA,TRBJ2-2,TRBV7-9,NA,TGTGCCAGCGCGCCTAGCGAAACCGGGGAGCTGTTTTTT,CASAPSETGELFF
NA,TRBJ1-2,TRBV11-2,few,TGTGCCAGCAGCTTCCCAGGGTCGGGCTACACCTTC,CASSFPGSGYTF
NA,TRBJ2-5,TRBV9,NA,TGTGCCAGCAGCGTAGTAGCTGGAGAGACCCAGTACTTC,CASSVVAGETQYF
NA,TRBJ1-3,TRBV7-8,NA,TGTGCCAGCAGCTTAGCGATGCGGGGGGCTGGAAACACCATATATTTT,CASSLAMRGAGNTIYF
NA,TRBJ2-1,TRBV5-1,many,TGCGCCAGCAGCGGCGGGACAGTTTACAATGAGCAGTTCTTC,CASSGGTVYNEQFF
NA,TRBJ2-2,TRBV12-3/TRBV12-4,few,TGTGCCAGCAGTTTTCTAGACTGGGAGCTGTTTTTT,CASSFLDWELFF
NA,TRBJ2-1,TRBV6-6,many,TGTGCCAGCAGTACGGCCACTGAGCAGTTCTTC,CASSTATEQFF
TRBD1,TRBJ2-7,TRBV18,few,TGTGCCAGCTCACCACCGGACAGGGGCCACGAGCAGTACTTC,CASSPPDRGHEQYF
TRBD1,TRBJ1-1,TRBV4-2,NA,TGTGCCAGCAGCCAAGATATCGAGGGGGCCGCTGAAGCTTTCTTT,CASSQDIEGAAEAFF
NA,TRBJ1-1,TRBV7-9,NA,TGTGCCAGCAGCCGAGGGGGTATCGACACTGAAGCTTTCTTT,CASSRGGIDTEAFF
NA,TRBJ1-5,TRBV7-2,NA,TGTGCCAGCAGCTTGTCCGAGGGCAATCAGCCCCAGCATTTT,CASSLSEGNQPQHF
TRBD1,TRBJ1-2,TRBV3-1,NA,TGTGCCAGCAGCTCCTCAGGGGGCAGTTATGGCTACACCTTC,CASSSSGGSYGYTF
NA,TRBJ1-3,TRBV10-3,few,TGTGCCATCCGGGGGACGGCTGGAAACACCATATATTTT,CAIRGTAGNTIYF